The TCR beta chain described here comes from a study of graft-versus-host responses after intestinal transplantation. Whole-study context: Uniformly, recipients were administered anti-thymocyte globulin induction with subsequent tacrolimus and steroids for 3 to 4 years.

The repertoire was sequenced with immunoSEQ multiplex PCR; TCRdb's copy has only in-frame clones and lacks some. The data show some 88,000 clones, under 95% seen once. There are 14 residues in the CDR3. Unmatched junction bases numbered 5, after V lost 4 bases and J lost 3 bases. Germline V gene data show CDR1 as SGDLS and CDR2 as YYNGEE. Study results and limitations: Individuals who had graft-donor T cell macrochimerism had allografts that showed high graft-versus-host to host-versus-graft clonal ratios. Circulating GvH clones peaking coincided with falling HvG clones soon after transplant. Recipient bone marrow held GvH clones, some seen earlier in ileum or blood.

About this clone itself: Its target is not known.

Sample: unstimulated CD8+ T cells sorted from spleen or lymph node cells, taken before intestinal transplant. This chain connects TRBV9 to TRBJ2-7; 9 positions match TRBD2. The receptor was derived from a human donor who received an intestinal transplant. The CDR3 here is CASSPIAGDYEQYF. The CDR3, as DNA: TGTGCCAGCAGCCCAATAGCGGGGGACTACGAGCAGTACTTC.